The 31 T cell receptor beta chains below come from one sample, sequenced in a study of T cells expressing NK-cell markers. TCRdb processed the 5' RACE reads again and assigns one entry to each CDR3 protein, with no DNA. The listing records about 260,000 distinct CDR3 sequences. Sequencing used blood T cells: a sorted CD56 or NKG2C T cell subset, CD4+ or CD8+ T cells, or bulk PBMC T cells (not recorded which). Receptors originate from a man aged 18-30 years in good health.

CDR3 in amino acids: CASSFIRPGQRDIQYF. The V gene is TRBV12-3 or TRBV12-4, the J gene TRBJ2-4; TCRdb's D call, TRBD1, is unchecked because there is no DNA. This CDR3 comprises 16 residues.

The V call is TRBV7-2, the J call TRBJ1-5. Per the germline V gene, CDR1 is SGHTA and CDR2 is FQGNSA. This CDR3 region has 15 residues. The chain's CDR3 is CASSLARQGNQPQHF. Looking up the rest from reference TRBV7-2 and TRBJ1-5 gives the full variable domain: GAGVSQSPSNKVTEKGKDVELRCDPISGHTALYWYRQSLGQGLEFLIYFQGNSAPDKSGLPSDRFSAERTGGSVSTLTIQRTQQEDSAVYLCASSLARQGNQPQHFGDGTRLSIL.

The chain uses TRBV20-1 and TRBJ2-1. Germline V CDR1 and CDR2: DFQATT, SNEGSKA (reference sequence). The length of the CDR3 is 15 residues. CDR3 amino acids: CSARGPQSSYNEQFF.

The chain employs TRBV6-2 or TRBV6-3 and TRBJ2-7; the D call of TRBD2 rests on TCRdb alone, since no DNA is present to check it. CDR3 size: 15 residues. Germline CDR1 and CDR2: MNHEY and SVGEGT. CDR3: CASSVHRDLAGEQYF.

This chain links TRBV24-1 with TRBJ2-1; TCRdb outputs TRBD2, but without DNA this stays unchecked. There are 14 residues in the CDR3. Germline V gives CDR1 KGHDR, CDR2 SFDVKD. The CDR3 protein is CATSDPWRDRAQFF.

The V gene is TRBV19, the J gene TRBJ2-3; TCRdb lists TRBD1, though no DNA is available to test this call. Per germline, CDR1 LNHDA and CDR2 SQIVND (reference sequence). The CDR3 is made up of 13 amino acids. The CDR3: CASSTGAGDTQYF.

The chain's CDR3 is CASSSSTSGLSYEQYF. V usage is TRBV7-2 and J usage is TRBJ2-7; without DNA, the TCRdb call of TRBD2 cannot be checked. This CDR3 has 16 residues. Germline V CDR1 and CDR2: SGHTA, FQGNSA.

CDR3 protein: CSARGVAETQYF. The genes are TRBV20-1 and TRBJ2-5. The germline V gene has CDR1 DFQATT and CDR2 SNEGSKA (reference sequence). The CDR3 length is 12 residues.

The genes are TRBV20-1 and TRBJ2-1; lacking DNA, the TRBD1 call made by TCRdb goes unchecked. CDR3 length: 19 residues. Germline V gene data show CDR1 as DFQATT and CDR2 as SNEGSKA (reference sequence). The CDR3 loop reads CSARLGGREGSGSYNEQFF.

The CDR3: CASKGGNRIATNEKLFF. The chain has TRBV7-8 and TRBJ1-4. The germline V gene has CDR1 SGHVS and CDR2 FQNEAQ. This CDR3 is 17 amino acids long.

The chain is built from TRBV12-3 or TRBV12-4 and TRBJ2-3; TCRdb picks TRBD2, but there is no DNA to check that call. The CDR3 has 15 amino acids. The chain's CDR3 is CASRLTSGSTDTQYF.

This chain connects TRBV6-5 to TRBJ2-7; with no DNA, the TCRdb D assignment of TRBD1 cannot be verified. The CDR3 has 15 residues. Germline values: CDR1 MNHEY, CDR2 SVGAGI. The CDR3 spells CASSSRQAKPYEQYF.

The rearrangement uses TRBV24-1 and TRBJ2-4; the TCRdb D gene call, TRBD1, has no DNA to confirm it. There are 16 residues in the CDR3. The V gene's germline CDR1 is KGHDR and CDR2 SFDVKD. The chain's CDR3 is CATSEGGTAHKNIQYF.

The chain has TRBV18 and TRBJ2-7; as DNA is missing, the TRBD1 call by TCRdb cannot be tested. CDR3 length: 18 amino acids. Germline loops: CDR1 KGHSH, CDR2 LQKENI. The CDR3 loop is CASSIIGQGQLGFYEQYF.

CDR3 sequence: CASNRGGNGYTF. The rearrangement uses TRBV6-1 and TRBJ1-2; TCRdb's D gene call, TRBD1, goes unchecked for lack of DNA. CDR1 and CDR2 (germline): MNHNS, SASEGT. This CDR3 is built from 12 residues.

The chain couples TRBV7-2 to TRBJ2-1; TCRdb picks TRBD2, but there is no DNA to check that call. The length of the CDR3 is 15 residues. From germline, CDR1 is SGHTA and CDR2 FQGNSA. CDR3 in amino acids: CASSLAGGVSNEQFF.

The chain carries TRBV12-3 or TRBV12-4 and TRBJ1-2; as DNA is missing, the TRBD1 call by TCRdb cannot be tested. This CDR3 contains 17 residues. CDR3 amino acids: CASTPFSGRERGDGYTF.

The J gene is TRBJ2-3, the V gene TRBV27; TCRdb designates TRBD2, a call that cannot be tested without DNA. The CDR3 runs 14 residues. The germline CDR1 and CDR2 sequences are MNHEY and SMNVEV (reference sequence). The CDR3 loop reads CASSPTSIPDTQYF.

The rearrangement links TRBV5-6 to TRBJ2-5; absent DNA, TCRdb's TRBD2 call cannot be checked. CDR3 length: 15 residues. Germline V CDR1 and CDR2: SGHDT, YYEEEE. CDR3 residues: CASSLYLAGQETQYF.

The chain is built from TRBV7-2 and TRBJ2-7. The CDR3 contains 14 residues. Per the germline V gene, CDR1 is SGHTA and CDR2 is FQGNSA. This CDR3 is CASSLASESYEQYF.

The J gene is TRBJ1-3, the V gene TRBV21-1. TRBV21-1 constitutes a pseudogene. The CDR3 consists of 13 residues. CDR3: CASSRRGWDTIYF.

CDR3 sequence reads: CASSLLQGQGNSPLHF. This chain joins TRBV5-4 and TRBJ1-6; TCRdb's D gene call, TRBD1, goes unchecked for lack of DNA. CDR1 and CDR2 from the germline V gene are SGHNT and YYREEE (reference sequence). The CDR3 spans 16 residues.

The gene calls are TRBV7-2 and TRBJ1-2. The CDR3 loop spans 14 amino acids. Germline CDR1 and CDR2: SGHTA and FQGNSA. The CDR3 is CASSLNWRVSGYTF.

The V and J genes are TRBV24-1 and TRBJ2-2; checking the TCRdb D call of TRBD1 is not possible without DNA. The CDR3 spans 15 residues. The V gene's germline CDR1 is KGHDR and CDR2 SFDVKD. The CDR3 loop reads CATSDWTGGTGELFF.

The CDR3 sequence: CASSLGSRVGTEAFF. The V gene is TRBV12-3 or TRBV12-4, the J gene TRBJ1-1. The CDR3 length is 15 residues.

J is TRBJ2-7 and V is TRBV5-1. Germline CDR1 SGHRS, CDR2 YFSETQ. This CDR3 is built from 14 residues. The CDR3: CASSLGTASNEQYF.

V gene TRBV7-7 combines with J gene TRBJ2-1; the D call of TRBD2 rests on TCRdb alone, since no DNA is present to check it. Germline CDR1 reads SSHAT; CDR2 reads FNYEAQ (reference sequence). The CDR3 runs 15 residues. CDR3 loop: CASSPSAGDYNEQFF.

The rearrangement joins TRBV12-3 or TRBV12-4 to TRBJ1-4; the TCRdb D gene call, TRBD1, has no DNA to confirm it. The CDR3 spans 16 residues. CDR3 sequence: CASSLSGGRTNEKLFF.

The chain uses TRBV7-8 and TRBJ2-2. The length of the CDR3 is 14 residues. The germline CDR1 and CDR2 sequences are SGHVS and FQNEAQ. The chain's CDR3 is CASSITQVTGELFF.

The genes are TRBV4-3 and TRBJ2-7. CDR1 and CDR2 (germline): LGHNA, YSLEER. This CDR3 spans 15 amino acids. The CDR3 here is CASSQMDRGSYEQYF.

The chain has TRBV5-5 and TRBJ2-7; TCRdb's assignment of TRBD2 cannot be checked, as there is no DNA. There are 17 residues in the CDR3. The V gene's germline CDR1 is SGHKS and CDR2 YYEKEE (reference sequence). CDR3 loop: CASSLLLGGMKSYEQYF.